This T cell receptor (beta chain) is from a study of blood T cell repertoires in COVID-19. J was trimmed by 8 bases and V by 3 bases; bases with no gene match: 12. Germline V gives CDR1 KGHSH, CDR2 LQKENI. The CDR3 extends over 15 amino acids. Per the original methods: Reference gene primer amplification gave nucleated cell count estimates. Sequenced by immunoSEQ multiplex PCR; TCRdb stores in-frame clones only, minus some. That table supplies the V and J calls and clone size; D and trimming were determined from the DNA. The sample has tens of thousands of clones, 80% to 90% seen once. This clone is a singleton in its sample.

The material sequenced was peripheral blood. The chain recombines TRBV18 with TRBJ1-2; 7 nucleotides match TRBD1. The sequence was collected from a human donor in a cohort sampled during active COVID-19. CDR3 protein: CASSPTKDRNGGYTF. The CDR3 DNA reads as TGTGCCAGCTCACCCACTAAGGACAGGAACGGAGGCTACACCTTC.